This T cell receptor beta chain was captured by sequencing in a study of T cell responses to AZD1222 COVID-19 vaccine. On the study more broadly: Analysis merged second doses at about 4 or about 12 weeks.

Study outcomes and limitations: CD4 TCRs linked to vaccination spanned spike, dominating at 160-218 and 743-854. Baseline seropositivity characterized only a handful of AZD1222 recipients. Possibly, clonal diversity was underestimated; donors were largely white British and included more females.

This table comes from immunoSEQ multiplex PCR, and its TCRdb copy is limited to in-frame clones, with some not included. The sample records more than 140,000 clones, around nine tenths being singletons. Germline V gene sequence: CDR1 MGHRA, CDR2 YSYEKL. The CDR3 loop spans 16 amino acids. J was trimmed by 4 bases and V by 4 bases; bases with no gene match: 8. With regard to this clone: Its antigen is undetermined.

The chain has TRBV4-1 and TRBJ2-7, with 12 positions matching TRBD2. Sequenced material: peripheral blood, taken on day 0 of AZD1222 vaccination. This clonotype was obtained from an adult in good health. CDR3 amino acids: CASSPSTSGRSYEQYF. The CDR3, as DNA: TGCGCCAGCAGCCCAAGTACTAGCGGGAGGTCGTACGAGCAGTACTTC.